Below are 14 T cell receptor beta chains sequenced from a single sample in a study of T cell responses to AZD1222 COVID-19 vaccine. Some clones are missing from TCRdb's copy, which holds only in-frame ones; the method was immunoSEQ multiplex PCR. The profile covers approximately 85,000 clones, with roughly nine tenths appearing a single time and approximately 7% taken by the ten largest. Sample: peripheral blood, taken on day 0 of AZD1222 vaccination. The receptors here all came from an adult in good health.

V is TRBV7-9 and J is TRBJ2-3, with D perhaps matching TRBD1 (7 bases). This CDR3 is 16 amino acids long. V was clipped by 6 bases and J by 6 bases, with 22 bases between them. Germline V gene data show CDR1 as SEHNR and CDR2 as FQNEAQ (reference sequence). In DNA form, the CDR3 reads TGTGCCAGCAGACGTCTCGGCAGGGGGGATAGGGATACGCAGTATTTT. Translating it yields CASRRLGRGDRDTQYF.

The rearrangement joins TRBV28 to TRBJ1-3; 7 positions match TRBD1. Germline V gene data show CDR1 as MDHEN and CDR2 as SYDVKM. The CDR3 is 16 amino acids. J gave up 0 bases and V 2 bases, and 4 bases lay outside the gene matches. CDR3 sequence: CASSLTGQYSGNTIYF. As DNA, the CDR3 is TGTGCCAGCAGTTTAACGGGACAGTACTCTGGAAACACCATATATTTT.

V is TRBV2 and J is TRBJ1-2, with D hard to call. V lost 2 bases to trimming and J lost 5 bases, with 6 bases between them. From germline, CDR1 is SNHLY and CDR2 FYNNEI. The CDR3 is made up of 12 amino acids. CDR3 sequence reads: CASSETEYGYTF. CDR3 nucleotide sequence: TGTGCCAGCAGTGAAACAGAGTATGGCTACACCTTC. The whole variable domain, remainder taken from reference TRBV2 and TRBJ1-2, is EPEVTQTPSHQVTQMGQEVILRCVPISNHLYFYWYRQILGQKVEFLVSFYNNEISEKSEIFDDQFSVERPDGSNFTLKIRSTKLEDSAMYFCASSETEYGYTFGSGTRLTVV.

The chain joins TRBV5-4 to TRBJ1-2, with 7 bases aligning to TRBD1. CDR1 is SGHNT and CDR2 is YYREEE in the germline V gene (reference sequence). This CDR3 is built from 15 residues. V was pared by 2 bases and J by 5 bases, with 9 bases of the junction left unmatched. For the CDR3, the DNA is TGTGCCAGCAGCTTCGGAGGGGGCGCGAGATATGGCTACACCTTC. Protein: CASSFGGGARYGYTF.

The chain employs TRBV5-4 and TRBJ2-7; D possibly corresponds to TRBD1 (5 bases). CDR1 is SGHNT, CDR2 YYREEE, per germline (reference sequence). V lost 2 bases and J 0 bases, leaving 12 bases between the germline ends. This CDR3 is 15 amino acids long. This CDR3 reads CASSLDSKSSYEQYF. CDR3 in DNA: TGTGCCAGCAGCTTAGACAGCAAGAGCTCCTACGAGCAGTACTTC.

The V gene is TRBV30, the J gene TRBJ1-3; D remains ambiguous. The length of the CDR3 is 13 residues. From germline, CDR1 is GTSNPN and CDR2 SVGIG (reference sequence). V was trimmed by 0 bases and J by 4 bases, leaving 7 bases between them. As DNA, the CDR3 is TGTGCCTGGAGTGTAATTGGGGGAAACACCATATATTTT. Translation gives CAWSVIGGNTIYF.

The rearrangement links TRBV5-1 to TRBJ2-7; 10 bases are shared with TRBD2. J was trimmed by 3 bases and V by 0 bases; bases with no gene match: 6. This CDR3 is built from 16 residues. CDR1 is SGHRS, CDR2 YFSETQ, per germline. The CDR3 region has the DNA TGCGCCAGCAGCTTGGCTAGCGGGAGTAGGGACTACGAGCAGTACTTC. It is translated as CASSLASGSRDYEQYF.

The CDR3, as DNA: TGTGCCAGCAGCTTCCCTGGCAGGGGGTTTGATGGCTACACCTTC. It is translated as CASSFPGRGFDGYTF. The V and J genes are TRBV5-4 and TRBJ1-2; 7 nucleotides align to TRBD1. The J segment lost 6 bases and the V segment lost 2 bases, leaving 10 bases of the junction unmatched. Germline lookup yields CDR1 SGHNT and CDR2 YYREEE (reference sequence). The CDR3 length is 15 residues.

V usage is TRBV19 and J usage is TRBJ1-2; D gene unclear. This CDR3 comprises 11 residues. The V end was cut by 3 bases, the J end by 5 bases, with 4 bases between. The germline V gene encodes CDR1 LNHDA and CDR2 SQIVND (reference sequence). CDR3 nucleotide sequence: TGTGCCAGTAGTATCGGTTATGGCTACACCTTC. It yields the protein CASSIGYGYTF.

This chain links TRBV28 with TRBJ2-7, with 12 bases identical to TRBD2. Germline lookup yields CDR1 MDHEN and CDR2 SYDVKM. This CDR3 has 17 residues. Trimming cost V 6 bases and J 0 bases; bases outside gene matches: 9. The CDR3 spells CASRRRGLAGLSYEQYF. CDR3 in DNA: TGTGCCAGCAGACGTCGGGGACTAGCGGGTCTCTCCTACGAGCAGTACTTC.

Concerning this clone: Sequence at one end of the junction differs from germline and may be a read error. The chain combines TRBV3-1 (or the pseudogene TRBV3-2) with TRBJ2-7; D may match TRBD1 or TRBD2 (5 bases each). Germline values: CDR1 LGHDT, CDR2 YNNKEL (reference sequence). The CDR3 sequence is 12 residues long. In DNA form, the CDR3 reads TGTGCCAGTACCGGGACCTCCGACGAGCAGTACTTC. Protein sequence: CASTGTSDEQYF.

The chain employs TRBV6-2 or TRBV6-3 and TRBJ1-1; no definite D call. Germline V gene data show CDR1 as MNHEY and CDR2 as SVGEGT. V lost 3 bases and J lost 1, with 15 bases in between. The CDR3 covers 16 residues. The CDR3, as DNA: TGTGCCAGCAGTTATGGGTCGAGTTGGCAGAACACTGAAGCTTTCTTT. Amino acid sequence: CASSYGSSWQNTEAFF.

The chain uses TRBV29-1 and TRBJ2-1, with 12 bases lining up with TRBD2. V dropped 3 bases and J dropped 7; count of bases not matched to a gene: 16. CDR1 is SQVTM, CDR2 ANQGSEA, per germline. CDR3 length: 18 amino acids. CDR3 region: CSVEPRGSSGGAFNEQFF. The DNA of the CDR3 is TGCAGCGTTGAGCCAAGGGGCTCTAGCGGGGGGGCCTTTAATGAGCAGTTCTTC.

The gene calls are TRBV4-3 and TRBJ2-7; 10 positions match TRBD2. The ends lost 1 base at V and 2 bases at J; junction bases unmatched: 5. This CDR3 is built from 16 residues. Per the germline V gene, CDR1 is LGHNA and CDR2 is YSLEER. CDR3 amino acids: CASSQAGTSVTYEQYF. The CDR3 bases are TGCGCCAGCAGCCAAGCCGGGACTAGCGTGACCTACGAGCAGTACTTC.